The rows below give T cell receptor beta chains drawn from one sample of a study of sequential checkpoint blockade in melanoma. This table comes from immunoSEQ multiplex PCR, and its TCRdb copy is limited to in-frame clones, with some not included. The data contain some 2,400 clones, around 27% of them seen just once; the ten biggest clones take up about 9.4%. This specimen was tumor tissue (inferred from file names), taken from a patient given nivolumab and ipilimumab in sequence. The receptors come from a human donor with melanoma. CDR3s include the opening cysteine and the closing phenylalanine or tryptophan. A D gene is named only where the DNA matches it firmly. Clone size is shown for a subset of rows, as once, few, many or a class of expanded clone.

TRBD1 TRBJ1-1 medium-sized TRBV11-3 TGTGCCAGCAGCTCGGGACAGGAGAACACTGAAGCTTTCTTT CASSSGQENTEAFF
- TRBJ1-4 - TRBV19 TGTGCCAGTAGTATAAAGATAACACTGAGTGAAAAACTGTTTTTT CASSIKITLSEKLFF
TRBD1 TRBJ2-5 few TRBV18 TGTGCCAGCTTAGGACAGGATAGAGAGACCCAGTACTTC CASLGQDRETQYF
- TRBJ1-2 - TRBV15 TGTGCCACCAGCAGAGATAGGTGGGGGTCCTATGGCTACACCTTC CATSRDRWGSYGYTF
- TRBJ1-5 - TRBV9 TGTGCCAGCAGTGAAAGGGAAAATCAGCCCCAGCATTTT CASSERENQPQHF
TRBD2 TRBJ2-1 - TRBV9 TGTGCCAGCAGCGTGAGCGGGGGGGCCTCGTCTGAGCAGTTCTTC CASSVSGGASSEQFF
TRBD2 TRBJ2-1 medium-sized TRBV11-3 TGTGCCAGCAGCTCATCCGGGACTAGCGCACCCAGGCAGTTCTTC CASSSSGTSAPRQFF
- TRBJ1-5 - TRBV29-1 TGCAGCGTTGTACAGACGAGAGATCAGCCCCAGCATTTT CSVVQTRDQPQHF
TRBD1 TRBJ1-2 - TRBV5-1 TGCGCCAGCAGCTTGGAATCGACAGGGGGCTATGGCTACACCTTC CASSLESTGGYGYTF
- TRBJ1-2 many TRBV11-3 TGTGCCAGCAGCCCCGGGACCACCCACGGGGGCTACACCTTC CASSPGTTHGGYTF
- TRBJ1-1 - TRBV6-8 TGTGCCAGCAGTTACCACACCGTGGGGGGCACTGAAGCTTTCTTT CASSYHTVGGTEAFF
- TRBJ1-4 large TRBV11-3 TGTGCCAGCAGTTCGAACAGGGATGCGGATAATGAAAAACTGTTTTTT CASSSNRDADNEKLFF
- TRBJ1-4 - TRBV5-1 TGCGCCAGCAGCCGGGTTAGCGTTAATGAAAAACTGTTTTTT CASSRVSVNEKLFF
- TRBJ2-7 many TRBV11-3 TGTGCCAGCAGCTTACCAAGGCAGACTATAACCCTACGCGAGCAGTACTTC CASSLPRQTITLREQYF
- TRBJ1-2 few TRBV6-8 TGTGCCAGCAGCCCCCAAGGTGAGATCAACTATGGCTACACCTTC CASSPQGEINYGYTF
- TRBJ2-6 few TRBV9 TGTGCCAGCAGACCCTCGGGCTTTAGTGACTCTGGGGCCAACGTCCTGACTTTC CASRPSGFSDSGANVLTF
- TRBJ2-3 medium-sized TRBV11-3 TGTGCCAGCAGCTTAGGTGGCGGGAACGTGTATACGCAGTATTTT CASSLGGGNVYTQYF
TRBD1 TRBJ1-2 - TRBV9 TGTGCCAGCACCCCAGGGGGAACTGGCTACACCTTC CASTPGGTGYTF
TRBD1 TRBJ1-2 - TRBV6-8 TGTGCCATCAGCGACAGGGGTCCTGGTAGTGGCTACACCTTC CAISDRGPGSGYTF
- TRBJ2-1 - TRBV6-8 TGTGCCAGCGGACACAGGGTCGATGAGCAGTTCTTC CASGHRVDEQFF
- TRBJ2-1 - TRBV19 TGTGCCAGTACCGGAGGGGGAGAGGGAGGGAGCCCTTTTATTTACAATGAGCAGTTCTTC CASTGGGEGGSPFIYNEQFF
TRBD1 TRBJ1-2 few TRBV6-8 TGTGCCAGCAGTGAGACAGGGTCGTATGGCTACACCTTC CASSETGSYGYTF
- TRBJ2-5 - TRBV4-1 TGCGCCAGCAGCCAAGGTGGCCAAGAGACCCAGTACTTC CASSQGGQETQYF
TRBD2 TRBJ2-7 once TRBV29-1 TGCAGCGTTGCGGGCGGGGGGGCCGAATACGAGCAGTACTTC CSVAGGGAEYEQYF
TRBD2 TRBJ2-1 few TRBV27 TGTGCCTGTTCTCCCGGGACTACTAACAATGAGCAGTTCTTC CACSPGTTNNEQFF
- TRBJ1-6 - TRBV6-8 TGTGCCAGCAGTAACCGGGGAGGGGGGGATTCACCCCTCCACTTT CASSNRGGGDSPLHF
TRBD1 TRBJ1-1 medium-sized TRBV11-3 TGTGCCAGCAGCCCCGGGACAGCGAACACTGAAGCTTTCTTT CASSPGTANTEAFF
- TRBJ2-1 medium-sized TRBV11-3 TGTGCCAGCAGCCCCCGGAAACAGGGACTAACCTACAATGAGCAGTTCTTC CASSPRKQGLTYNEQFF
- TRBJ1-2 many TRBV7-1 TGTGCCAGCAGCTCACGAGGTCTCGATGGCTACACCTTC CASSSRGLDGYTF
TRBD2 TRBJ2-1 few TRBV6-8 TGTGCCAGCAGTTCCCCGGGACTAGCGGGTTTTGAGCAGTTCTTC CASSSPGLAGFEQFF
- TRBJ1-1 - TRBV25-1 TGTGCCAGCAGTGAAGGAATCCCCCGGGACACTGAAGCTTTCTTT CASSEGIPRDTEAFF
- TRBJ1-6 few TRBV18 TGTGCCAGCTCACCCCTAGGGTCTCAGGAAAATTCACCCCTCCACTTT CASSPLGSQENSPLHF
- TRBJ1-2 - TRBV14 TGTGCCAGCAGCCCTGGCGTCGGGGAGAACTATGGCTACACCTTC CASSPGVGENYGYTF
- TRBJ2-5 many TRBV7-2 TGTGCCAGCAGCTTAGGCCCCGGAGAGACCCAGTACTTC CASSLGPGETQYF
TRBD2 TRBJ2-1 - TRBV11-3 TGTGCCAGCAGCTTACGGGGGGAATCTCCTTACAATGAGCAGTTCTTC CASSLRGESPYNEQFF
- TRBJ1-2 few TRBV4-1 TGCGCCAGCACCGGACCGGAGGCAGGGGACTATGGCTACACCTTC CASTGPEAGDYGYTF
TRBD2 TRBJ2-1 medium-sized TRBV11-3 TGTGCCAGCAGCTTAGTCAGGTACGCGGGAGGGCCTGACTATGAGCAGTTCTTC CASSLVRYAGGPDYEQFF
- TRBJ1-2 - TRBV19 TGTGCCAGTAGTATAGCACGCGGGCCCGGCTATGGCTACACCTTC CASSIARGPGYGYTF
- TRBJ1-1 - TRBV18 TGTGCCAGCTCAGCACAGGCTTTGAACACTGAAGCTTTCTTT CASSAQALNTEAFF
- TRBJ2-1 - TRBV30 TGTGCCTGGAGCGACCTGGCGGGGAATGAGCAGTTCTTC CAWSDLAGNEQFF
- TRBJ2-2 few TRBV6-8 TGTGCCAGCTATACGACGGGGGCGAACACCGGGGAGCTGTTTTTT CASYTTGANTGELFF
- TRBJ2-1 medium-sized TRBV11-3 TGTGCCAGCAGCTTAAGACCCATCGGCTCCTACAATGAGCAGTTCTTC CASSLRPIGSYNEQFF
- TRBJ2-1 medium-sized TRBV11-3 TGTGCCAGCAGCGAATATACCGGGGCGTACAATGAGCAGTTCTTC CASSEYTGAYNEQFF
- TRBJ2-3 many TRBV11-3 TGTGCCAGCAGCCTCCCCACCCCCCCAGATACGCAGTATTTT CASSLPTPPDTQYF
TRBD1 TRBJ2-1 - TRBV5-1 TGCGCCAGCAGCACCGGGACAGGCCTCTCCTACAATGAGCAGTTCTTC CASSTGTGLSYNEQFF
- TRBJ1-1 few TRBV14 TGTGCCAGCAGCCAAGACAGGGGACGAGCTGAAGCTTTCTTT CASSQDRGRAEAFF
TRBD1 TRBJ2-1 - TRBV6-8 TGTGCCAGCAGTAACCCCGTCGGGACAGGGGGGTATGAGCAGTTCTTC CASSNPVGTGGYEQFF
TRBD1 TRBJ1-1 many TRBV9 TGTGCCAGCAGCACTCGACAGGGGGCTTTCACTGAAGCTTTCTTT CASSTRQGAFTEAFF
- TRBJ1-2 few TRBV6-8 TGTGCCAGCAGTGGCCCGACAGTGCTTACGCCCTATGGCTACACCTTC CASSGPTVLTPYGYTF
TRBD2 TRBJ2-3 medium-sized TRBV11-3 TGTGCCAGCAGACCCCCCTCCGCGGGGGGGGGCACAGATACGCAGTATTTT CASRPPSAGGGTDTQYF
- TRBJ2-3 medium-sized TRBV11-3 TGTGCCAGCAGCTTAGGCCCTATTACTAGCACAGATACGCAGTATTTT CASSLGPITSTDTQYF
- TRBJ1-1 hyperexpanded TRBV19 TGTGCCAGTAGTATAGCAGATCTTGAAGCTTTCTTT CASSIADLEAFF
TRBD2 TRBJ2-3 - TRBV12-5 TGTGCCACCACCGTGGGAGGGGCGATAATTACTAGCACAGATACGCAGTATTTT CATTVGGAIITSTDTQYF
TRBD1 TRBJ2-1 - TRBV5-1 TGCGCCAGCAGCCTAGGGGGCGGGTATAGTGAGCAGTTCTTC CASSLGGGYSEQFF
TRBD1 TRBJ1-2 many TRBV11-3 TGTGCCAGCAGCTTGCAACCGACAGGGGTCGAAAACTATGGCTACACCTTC CASSLQPTGVENYGYTF
- TRBJ1-5 - TRBV10-2 TGCGCCAGCAGACCGGGACCCCTAAATCAGCCCCAGCATTTT CASRPGPLNQPQHF
- TRBJ2-3 - TRBV9 TGTGCCAGCAGCGTAGCATGGGAGGGCACAGATACGCAGTATTTT CASSVAWEGTDTQYF
- TRBJ2-5 once TRBV29-1 TGCAGCGTCGGACATCAAAGGGGGGAGACCCAGTACTTC CSVGHQRGETQYF
- TRBJ1-5 - TRBV15 TGTGCCACCAGCAGAGATTTGGGCCCCCCGGCCCAGCCCCAGCATTTT CATSRDLGPPAQPQHF